This T cell receptor beta chain was retrieved from a study of blood T cell repertoires in COVID-19. Only in-frame clones appear in the TCRdb table, and some are missing; sequencing was by immunoSEQ multiplex PCR. The sample records 450,000 to 500,000 clones, 87% being singletons. In terms of age and location, participants ranged from roughly 18 to 100 years and lived in under 30 US areas. Trimming at V came to 3 bases and at J to 4 bases, leaving 2 bases not matched to a gene. The CDR3 covers 12 residues. CDR1 and CDR2 from the germline V gene are GTSNPN and SVGIG (reference sequence). The clonotype comes from a woman under 30 who had recovered from COVID-19. This chain connects TRBV30 to TRBJ2-5; 7 nucleotides match TRBD2. The sample taken for sequencing was PBMCs or T cells enriched from blood (not recorded which). CDR3 loop: CAWSWTRETQYF. The CDR3 nucleotides are TGTGCCTGGAGCTGGACTAGAGAGACCCAGTACTTC.